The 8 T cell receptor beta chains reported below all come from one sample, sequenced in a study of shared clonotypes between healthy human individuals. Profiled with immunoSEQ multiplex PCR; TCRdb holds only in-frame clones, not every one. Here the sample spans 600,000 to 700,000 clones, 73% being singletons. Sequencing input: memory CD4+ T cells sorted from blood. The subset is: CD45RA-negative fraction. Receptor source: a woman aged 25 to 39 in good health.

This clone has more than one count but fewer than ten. The CDR3 sequence: CSVGRTGVTSSYEQYF. In DNA, the CDR3 is TGCAGCGTTGGGAGGACAGGGGTGACCAGCTCCTACGAGCAGTACTTC. The chain has TRBV29-1 and TRBJ2-7; TRBD1 agrees at 9 bases. After removal of 4 bases from V and 0 bases from J, the junction contained 10 bases not matched to a gene. This CDR3 region has 16 residues. Germline CDR1 and CDR2: SQVTM and ANQGSEA.

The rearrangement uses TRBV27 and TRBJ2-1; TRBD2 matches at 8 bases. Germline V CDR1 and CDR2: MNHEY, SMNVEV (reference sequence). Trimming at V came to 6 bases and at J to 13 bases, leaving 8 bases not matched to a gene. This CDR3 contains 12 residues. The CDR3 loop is CASRSGGVVQFF. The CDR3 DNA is TGTGCCAGCAGGTCGGGGGGGGTGGTTCAGTTCTTC.

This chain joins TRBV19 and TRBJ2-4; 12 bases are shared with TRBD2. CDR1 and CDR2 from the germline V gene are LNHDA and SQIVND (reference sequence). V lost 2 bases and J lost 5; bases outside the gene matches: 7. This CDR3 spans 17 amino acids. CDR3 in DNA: TGTGCCAGTAGTATAAGAGGGGGACTAGCGGGCCAAAACATTCAGTACTTC. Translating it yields CASSIRGGLAGQNIQYF. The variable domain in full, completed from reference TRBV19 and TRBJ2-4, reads DGGITQSPKYLFRKEGQNVTLSCEQNLNHDAMYWYRQDPGQGLRLIYYSQIVNDFQKGDIAEGYSVSREKKESFPLTVTSAQKNPTAFYLCASSIRGGLAGQNIQYFGAGTRLSVL.

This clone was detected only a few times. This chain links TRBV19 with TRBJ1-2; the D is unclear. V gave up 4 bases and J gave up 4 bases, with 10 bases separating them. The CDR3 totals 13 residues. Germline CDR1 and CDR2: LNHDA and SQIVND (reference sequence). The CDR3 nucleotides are TGTGCCAGTAGTACCTTGGGGTCCTATGGCTACACCTTC. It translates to CASSTLGSYGYTF.

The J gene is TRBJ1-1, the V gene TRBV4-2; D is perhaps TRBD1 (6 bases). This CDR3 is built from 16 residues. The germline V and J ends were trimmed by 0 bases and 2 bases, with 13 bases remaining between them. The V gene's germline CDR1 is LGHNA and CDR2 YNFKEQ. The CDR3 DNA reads TGTGCCAGCAGCCAAGATGGAACAGGGTATAACACTGAAGCTTTCTTT. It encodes CASSQDGTGYNTEAFF.

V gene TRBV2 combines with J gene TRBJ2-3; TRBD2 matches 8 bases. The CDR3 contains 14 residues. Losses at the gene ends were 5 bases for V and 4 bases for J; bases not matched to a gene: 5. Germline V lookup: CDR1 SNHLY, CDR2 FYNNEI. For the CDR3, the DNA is TGTGCCAGCAGTAGCGGGAGTGGCGCAGATACGCAGTATTTT. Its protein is CASSSGSGADTQYF.

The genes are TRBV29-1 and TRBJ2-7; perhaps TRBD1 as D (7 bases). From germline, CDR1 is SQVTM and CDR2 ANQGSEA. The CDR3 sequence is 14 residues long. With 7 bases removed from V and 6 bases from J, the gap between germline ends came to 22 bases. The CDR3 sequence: CSASKGAQGLEQYF. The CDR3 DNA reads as TGCAGCGCCTCCAAGGGGGCGCAGGGACTCGAGCAGTACTTC.

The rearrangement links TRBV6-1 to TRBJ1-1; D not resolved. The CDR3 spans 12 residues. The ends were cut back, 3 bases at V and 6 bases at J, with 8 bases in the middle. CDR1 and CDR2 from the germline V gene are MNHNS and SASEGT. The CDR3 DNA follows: TGTGCCAGCAGTGAGAGGGATTCTGAAGCTTTCTTT. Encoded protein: CASSERDSEAFF.